These 18 T cell receptor beta chains were all obtained from the same sample, sequenced in a study of CDR3 diversity in severe acne. TCRdb independently ran MiXCR on the PCR reads; one entry per CDR3 protein. The repertoire holds roughly 100,000 distinct CDR3 sequences, with about half as singletons. Sequencing input: blood. The origin of the receptors is a male donor with acne.

V usage is TRBV28 and J usage is TRBJ2-1; weak D call: TRBD2 (6 bases). The CDR3 length is 16 residues. Trimming shortened V by 5 bases and J by 0 bases, and 14 bases separated the two germline ends. Germline V gene lookup returns CDR1 MDHEN and CDR2 SYDVKM. Here the CDR3 reads CASSAFSGDSYNEQFF. The CDR3 bases are TGTGCCAGCAGTGCCTTTAGCGGAGACTCCTACAATGAGCAGTTCTTC.

As regards this clonotype: This may arise from a read error, as a much more abundant clone is one base away. The genes are TRBV5-1 and TRBJ2-7; TRBD2 matches at 12 bases. Germline V gene lookup returns CDR1 SGHRS and CDR2 YFSETQ. The CDR3 is made up of 14 amino acids. In nucleotides, the CDR3 is TGCGCCAGCAGCCTCACTAGCGGGAGGTCCGAGCAGCACTTC. The encoded protein is CASSLTSGRSEQHF.

A few counts support this clonotype. This chain links TRBV29-1 with TRBJ2-3; 14 nucleotides line up with TRBD2. Germline V gene data show CDR1 as SQVTM and CDR2 as ANQGSEA. The CDR3 sequence is 19 residues long. Germline trimming cut 3 bases from V and 4 bases from J; bases unmatched to any gene: 15. The CDR3 DNA reads as TGCAGCGTTGAGGGACTAGCGGGAGAAGTAGGTGTTCGAGCAGATACGCAGTATTTT. This codes for CSVEGLAGEVGVRADTQYF.

This clonotype was recorded many times. The CDR3 DNA follows: TGTGCCAGCAGTTTATGGGGGGACGCACCCTACGAGCAGTACTTC. As protein: CASSLWGDAPYEQYF. This chain connects TRBV28 to TRBJ2-7; D possibly uses TRBD1 or TRBD2 (5 bases each). Trimming removed 0 bases from V and 2 bases from J, with 11 bases in between. Germline-derived CDR1 and CDR2 are MDHEN and SYDVKM. The CDR3 spans 15 residues.

The chain recombines TRBV5-1 with TRBJ2-3; tentatively, D is TRBD2 (7 bases). Trimming stripped 4 bases from V and 4 bases from J, with 16 bases between. Germline CDR1 and CDR2: SGHRS and YFSETQ. The length of the CDR3 is 15 residues. The chain's CDR3 is CASSLSGGGADTQYF. In nucleotides, the CDR3 is TGCGCCAGCAGCCTTAGCGGAGGGGGGGCAGATACGCAGTATTTT.

As regards this clonotype: A much larger clone is a single base away; this may be a read error. The chain joins TRBV11-2 to TRBJ2-5; D may be TRBD2 (6 bases). Trimming took off 4 bases at V and 5 bases at J, with 11 bases between the two ends. Germline V gene sequence: CDR1 SGHAT, CDR2 FQNNGV. The CDR3 consists of 13 residues. The CDR3 nucleotides are TGTGCCAGCAGCTGGGACTCGACCGAGACCCAGTACTTC. It specifies CASSWDSTETQYF.

Points on this clonotype: A read error may explain this, as a much larger clone is one base away. The CDR3 DNA is TGTGCCAGCAGCTTAGGCGTCGGGGATCTCCATCATAGCAATCAGGCCCAGCATTTT. This codes for CASSLGVGDLHHSNQAQHF. V is TRBV7-9 and J is TRBJ1-5, with unresolved D. Germline assignment: CDR1 SEHNR and CDR2 FQNEAQ (reference sequence). This CDR3 comprises 19 residues.

This clonotype was detected only a few times. With a much larger clone just one base away, this may be a read error. J is TRBJ2-1 and V is TRBV20-1; 9 bases align to TRBD1. The length of the CDR3 is 18 residues. Unmatched junction bases numbered 25, after V lost 6 bases and J lost 10 bases. Germline V gene lookup returns CDR1 DFQATT and CDR2 SNEGSKA (reference sequence). The CDR3, as DNA: TGCAGTGCCCTCCCGGACAGGGGTCCCCGGGCGGGAGTGCGGGAGCAGTTCTTC. Translated, it gives CSALPDRGPRAGVREQFF.

With respect to this clonotype: This may be a read error, as it is one base from a much larger clone. The rearrangement joins TRBV6-5 to TRBJ1-6, with D perhaps TRBD1 (5 bases). The CDR3 has 14 amino acids. Germline V gene sequence: CDR1 MNHEY, CDR2 SVGAGI. CDR3 residues: CASRTKLGDSPPHF. The CDR3 DNA sequence: TGTGCCAGCAGAACGAAGCTGGGGGATTCACCCCCCCACTTT.

V is TRBV7-9 and J is TRBJ2-3; 7 positions match TRBD2. This CDR3 has 15 amino acids. Per germline, CDR1 SEHNR and CDR2 FQNEAQ (reference sequence). The J segment lost 0 bases and the V segment lost 5 bases, leaving 5 bases of the junction unmatched. The CDR3 coding sequence is TGTGCCAGCAGCCTACTAGCGCCTAGCACAGATACGCAGTATTTT. Translation: CASSLLAPSTDTQYF.

This clonotype has at least ten counts. The chain has TRBV11-2 and TRBJ2-1; 8 nucleotides align to TRBD1. V trimming: 7 bases; J trimming: 3 bases; junction bases outside the gene matches: 8. The CDR3 has 15 residues. Germline V gives CDR1 SGHAT, CDR2 FQNNGV. Written as DNA, the CDR3 is TGTGCCAGCACTGCCCTGACAGGGGACTACAATGAGCAGTTCTTC. It encodes CASTALTGDYNEQFF.

The chain uses TRBV7-3 and TRBJ2-7, with D possibly being TRBD2 (6 bases). CDR1 and CDR2 from the germline V gene are SGHTA and FQGTGA. V was trimmed by 2 bases and J by 0 bases, leaving 11 bases between them. The CDR3 spans 15 residues. CDR3 amino acids: CASSLGAEGSYEQYF. CDR3 nucleotides: TGTGCCAGCAGCTTAGGAGCGGAGGGCTCCTACGAGCAGTACTTC.

The V gene is TRBV29-1, the J gene TRBJ2-1; 9 nucleotides match TRBD2. The CDR3 extends over 14 amino acids. V lost 5 bases and J lost 6; bases outside the gene matches: 8. The V gene's germline CDR1 is SQVTM and CDR2 ANQGSEA. DNA for the CDR3: TGCAGCGTTCCCCGACTAGCGGTAGGCAATGAGCAGTTCTTC. Amino acid sequence: CSVPRLAVGNEQFF.

With respect to this clonotype: Sequence at one end of the junction differs from germline and may be a read error. This chain uses TRBV7-2 with TRBJ2-2; 8 positions match TRBD1. The length of the CDR3 is 15 residues. Germline V gene lookup returns CDR1 SGHTA and CDR2 FQGNSA. The CDR3 nucleotides are TGTGCCAGCAGCCAATACGGGACAGGCACCTGGGAGCTGTTTTTT. The encoded protein is CASSQYGTGTWELFF.

The chain carries TRBV29-1 and TRBJ2-6; D unclear. With 5 bases removed from V and 0 bases from J, the gap between germline ends came to 8 bases. CDR1 is SQVTM, CDR2 ANQGSEA, per germline. There are 14 residues in the CDR3. The CDR3 region is CSVSLDSGANVLTF. CDR3 in DNA: TGCAGCGTTTCCTTGGACTCTGGGGCCAACGTCCTGACTTTC.

This clonotype was seen ten or more times. The chain employs TRBV7-9 and TRBJ1-4; 7 positions match TRBD1. CDR1 SEHNR and CDR2 FQNEAQ come from the germline V gene (reference sequence). V shed 5 bases and J 4 bases; nucleotides not matched to a gene: 4. The CDR3 contains 14 residues. The CDR3 bases are TGTGCCAGCAGCCCACAGGGGCGTAATGAAAAACTGTTTTTT. It is translated as CASSPQGRNEKLFF. Complete variable domain (other parts from reference TRBV7-9 and TRBJ1-4): DTGVSQNPRHKITKRGQNVTFRCDPISEHNRLYWYRQTLGQGPEFLTYFQNEAQLEKSRLLSDRFSAERPKGSFSTLEIQRTEQGDSAMYLCASSPQGRNEKLFFGSGTQLSVL.

This clonotype was found once. The V gene is TRBV20-1, the J gene TRBJ2-7; 12 bases match TRBD2. The CDR3 totals 16 residues. Germline CDR1 reads DFQATT; CDR2 reads SNEGSKA (reference sequence). The J segment lost 2 bases and the V segment lost 6 bases, leaving 11 bases of the junction unmatched. CDR3 DNA: TGCAGTGCCACGACTAGCGGGAGTATATTACCCTACGAGCAGTACTTC. It specifies CSATTSGSILPYEQYF.

This clonotype was seen repeatedly, ten times or more. The CDR3 loop reads CASSDSGEAGDEQYF. The CDR3 bases are TGTGCCAGCAGTGATTCCGGCGAAGCAGGGGACGAGCAGTACTTC. The V gene is TRBV6-1, the J gene TRBJ2-7, with D perhaps matching TRBD1 (6 bases). The V and J ends lost 3 bases and 5 bases respectively, with 17 bases between them. The germline gives CDR1 MNHNS, CDR2 SASEGT. The CDR3 is 15 residues long.